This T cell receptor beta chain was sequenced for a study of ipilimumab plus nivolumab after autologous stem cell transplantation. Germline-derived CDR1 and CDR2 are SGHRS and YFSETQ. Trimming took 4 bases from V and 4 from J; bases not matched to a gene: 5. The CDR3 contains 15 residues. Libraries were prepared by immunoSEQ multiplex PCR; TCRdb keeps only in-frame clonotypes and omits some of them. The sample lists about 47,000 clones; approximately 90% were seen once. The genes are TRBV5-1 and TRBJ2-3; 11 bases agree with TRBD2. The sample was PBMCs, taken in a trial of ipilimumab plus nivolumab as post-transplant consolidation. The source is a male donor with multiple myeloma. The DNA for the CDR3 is TGCGCCAGCAGCGTAGCGGGGGGGCGGGCAGATACGCAGTATTTT. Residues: CASSVAGGRADTQYF.